This TCR beta chain was sequenced in a study of T cells expressing NK-cell markers. Study-wide context: TCR beta repertoires came from sorted CD3+CD56+NKG2C+, CD3+CD56+NKG2C- and CD3+CD56-NKG2C+ T cells.

Germline CDR1 and CDR2: KGHSH and LQKENI. There are 14 residues in the CDR3. Reanalyzing the 5' RACE reads, TCRdb keeps one entry per CDR3 protein, without DNA. The sample totals about 300,000 distinct CDR3 sequences. The V call is TRBV18, the J call TRBJ2-5; TCRdb outputs TRBD2, but without DNA this stays unchecked. Sequencing was performed on blood T cells: a sorted CD56 or NKG2C T cell subset, CD4+ or CD8+ T cells, or bulk PBMC T cells (not recorded which). This clonotype was sampled from a woman between 18 and 70 years old in good health. The CDR3 reads CASSPLQGGETQYF. Full variable domain (remainder filled in from reference TRBV18 and TRBJ2-5): NAGVMQNPRHLVRRRGQEARLRCSPMKGHSHVYWYRQLPEEGLKFMVYLQKENIIDESGMPKERFSAEFPKEGPSILRIQQVVRGDSAAYFCASSPLQGGETQYFGPGTRLLVL.